This TCR beta chain was profiled in a study of T cell clonotyping in hematopoietic cell transplantation. Measured with immunoSEQ multiplex PCR; TCRdb has only the in-frame clones, and not every one. The sample lists 30,000 to 45,000 clones, around 90% occurring once. Germline V CDR1 and CDR2: SEHNR, FQNEAQ (reference sequence). The V gene lost 5 bases and the J gene lost 3 bases, with 11 bases spanning the gap. This CDR3 spans 13 amino acids. Sample: peripheral blood mononuclear cells. The chain employs TRBV7-9 and TRBJ2-7; D remains ambiguous. The sequence was obtained from a middle-aged woman in good health. Some clones in this sample may be carry-over from other donors' samples. The CDR3 region has the DNA TGTGCCAGCAGCGGCTCGTGGCTCTACGAGCAGTACTTC. Translating gives CASSGSWLYEQYF.